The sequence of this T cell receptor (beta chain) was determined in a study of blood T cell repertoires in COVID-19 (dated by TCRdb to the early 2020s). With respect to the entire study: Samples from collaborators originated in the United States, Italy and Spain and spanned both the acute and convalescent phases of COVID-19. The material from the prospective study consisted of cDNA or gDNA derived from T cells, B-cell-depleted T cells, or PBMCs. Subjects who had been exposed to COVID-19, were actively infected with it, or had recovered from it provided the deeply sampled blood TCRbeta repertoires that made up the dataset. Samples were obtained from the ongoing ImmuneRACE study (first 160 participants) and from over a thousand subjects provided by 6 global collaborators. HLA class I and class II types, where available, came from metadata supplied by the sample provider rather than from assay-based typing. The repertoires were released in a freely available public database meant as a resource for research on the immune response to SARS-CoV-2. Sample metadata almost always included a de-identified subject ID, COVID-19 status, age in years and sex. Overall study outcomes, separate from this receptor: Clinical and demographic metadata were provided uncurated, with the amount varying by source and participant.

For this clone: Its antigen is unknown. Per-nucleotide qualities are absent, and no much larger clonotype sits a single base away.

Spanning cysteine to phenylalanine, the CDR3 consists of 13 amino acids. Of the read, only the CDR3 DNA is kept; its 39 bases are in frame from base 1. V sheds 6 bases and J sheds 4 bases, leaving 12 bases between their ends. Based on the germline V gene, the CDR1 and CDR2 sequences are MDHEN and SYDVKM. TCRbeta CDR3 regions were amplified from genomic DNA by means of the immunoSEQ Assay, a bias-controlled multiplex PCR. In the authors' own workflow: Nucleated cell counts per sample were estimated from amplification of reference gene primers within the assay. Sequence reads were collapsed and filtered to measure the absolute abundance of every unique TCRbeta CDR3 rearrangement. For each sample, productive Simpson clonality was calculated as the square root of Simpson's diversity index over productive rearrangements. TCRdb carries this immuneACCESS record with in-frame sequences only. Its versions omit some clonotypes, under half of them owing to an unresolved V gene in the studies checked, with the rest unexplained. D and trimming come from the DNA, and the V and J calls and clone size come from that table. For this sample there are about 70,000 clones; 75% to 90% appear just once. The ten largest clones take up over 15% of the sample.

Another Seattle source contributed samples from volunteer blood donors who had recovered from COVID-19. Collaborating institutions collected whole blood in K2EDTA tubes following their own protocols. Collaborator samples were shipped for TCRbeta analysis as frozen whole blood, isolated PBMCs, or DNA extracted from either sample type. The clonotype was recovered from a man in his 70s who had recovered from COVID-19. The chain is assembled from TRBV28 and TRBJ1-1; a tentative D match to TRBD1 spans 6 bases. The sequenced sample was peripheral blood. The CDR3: CASRLRGGTEAFF. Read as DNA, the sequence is TGTGCCAGCAGATTGCGAGGGGGCACTGAAGCTTTCTTT.